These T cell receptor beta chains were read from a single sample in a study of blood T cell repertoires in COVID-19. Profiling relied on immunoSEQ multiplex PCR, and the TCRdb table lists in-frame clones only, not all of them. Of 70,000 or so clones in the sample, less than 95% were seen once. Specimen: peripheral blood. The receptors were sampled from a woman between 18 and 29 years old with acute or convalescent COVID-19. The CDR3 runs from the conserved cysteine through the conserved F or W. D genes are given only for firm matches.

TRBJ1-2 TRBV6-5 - TGTGCCAGCACCGCGGGGAACTATGGCTACACCTTC CASTAGNYGYTF
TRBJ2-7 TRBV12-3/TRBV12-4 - TGTGCCAGCAGTTTGTATCGGGGCTACGAGCAGTACTTC CASSLYRGYEQYF
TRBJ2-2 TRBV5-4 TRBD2 TGTGCCAGCAGCCCGGGGGGGCAGAACACCGGGGAGCTGTTTTTT CASSPGGQNTGELFF
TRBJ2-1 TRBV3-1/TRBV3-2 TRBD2 TGTGCCAGCAGCCAGGGACTAGCGGGGGCCTCTAATGAGCAGTTCTTC CASSQGLAGASNEQFF
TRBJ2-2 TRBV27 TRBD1 TGTGCCAGCAGTCAAAAAGGACAGGGAAACACCGGGGAGCTGTTTTTT CASSQKGQGNTGELFF
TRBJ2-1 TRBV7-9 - TGTGCCAGCAGCCCCCCCTTACTAGTAACCTACAATGAGCAGTTCTTC CASSPPLLVTYNEQFF
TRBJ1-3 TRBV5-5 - TGTGCCAGCAGCTTGGATCCAGACTCTGGAAACACCATATATTTT CASSLDPDSGNTIYF
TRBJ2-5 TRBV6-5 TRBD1 TGTGCCAGCAGCACCGGGACAGGGGTTCAAGAGACCCAGTACTTC CASSTGTGVQETQYF
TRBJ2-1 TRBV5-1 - TGCGCCAGCCGAGAGAGCTCTAGCTTGGCGGGTAGCTCCTACAATGAGCAGTTCTTC CASRESSSLAGSSYNEQFF
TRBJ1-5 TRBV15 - TGTGCCACCAGCAATCCCGGGGGTCAGCCCCAGCATTTT CATSNPGGQPQHF
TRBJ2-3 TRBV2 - TGTGCCAGCAGCGAATGGGGGGGCGATACGCAGTATTTT CASSEWGGDTQYF
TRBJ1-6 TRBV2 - TGTGCCAGCGCCCTAACAGGGACTAATTCACCCCTCCACTTT CASALTGTNSPLHF
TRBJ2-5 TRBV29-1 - TGCAGCGTCCGGGGAGATTCTAGAGGGACCCAGTACTTC CSVRGDSRGTQYF
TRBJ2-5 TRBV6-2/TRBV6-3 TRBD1 TGTGCCAGCAGCCGGGACAGGGTTCAGGAGACCCAGTACTTC CASSRDRVQETQYF